This TCR beta chain was sequenced during a study of T cells in women clearing cervical HPV infection (dated by TCRdb to between 2017 and 2018). With regard to the full study: The cases were about 25 women with histologically confirmed HPV16-related CIN3 or worse, and 2 of these cases were invasive cancers. As quality controls, five blinded duplicates were added to each group, bringing the total to roughly 60 samples made up of roughly 50 participants and approximately ten replicates. The 20 to 25 controls were women who cleared a single incident HPV16 infection within 12 months without developing precancer or cancer. Since only a few of the women had HLA typing available, the possibility that HLA type was acting as a confounder could not be ruled out. An exploratory proof-of-principle case-control study, nested within the Guanacaste HPV Natural History Study in Costa Rica, was conducted to compare TCR repertoires across cervical HPV16 outcomes. Cases and controls were matched on age within five years and on year of sample collection. Case blood was taken at the visit when the lesion was first identified, whereas control blood was taken when infection was no longer detected. Among cases, blood sampling came a median of roughly 150 days after lesion detection, with an interquartile range of roughly 80 to 220 days. In the parent cohort, approximately 9,400 women aged 18 or older were enrolled in Guanacaste, Costa Rica, during about 1992 to 1994 and were followed for 6 to 7 years. Cases had a median age of 34 years and controls had a median age of approximately 38, with no significant differences in baseline characteristics. Study-wide findings and limitations: The cross-sectional design could not show whether the associations came before the infection or were a result of it, and neither effector/memory subsets nor HPV-specific T cells were isolated. Random forest classifiers combining richness and V gene abundances distinguished cases from controls with an estimated AUC of roughly 0.8. Lower TRBV6-7 relative abundance was observed in cases than in controls (around 0.1% versus 0.15%; Bonferroni P = 0.0008). Because T-cell numbers per sample were unknown, differences in richness could reflect varying T-cell content rather than repertoire biology. Significantly higher TCR repertoire richness was observed in CIN3+ cases than in controls across sequencing depths, whereas no difference in evenness was found.

Looking up the germline V gene (reference sequence) yields CDR1 MNHEY and CDR2 SMNVEV. Trimming takes 5 bases from V and 0 bases from J, and the germline ends sit 8 bases apart. Measured from the cysteine to the phenylalanine, the CDR3 is 14 residues long. The 33 bases shown cover part of the CDR3, and their frame starts at base 1. Using the immunoSEQ assay, multiplex PCR amplified TCR beta CDR3 regions from an average of approximately 1.1 ug of genomic DNA per sample. Primer bias was corrected in the assay by using a complete synthetic TCR repertoire to establish an amplification baseline. The amplicons were sequenced on the Illumina platform. In the authors' own workflow: Sequences were error-corrected by clustering with frequency ratios and a modified nearest-neighbor algorithm and were then analyzed in the immunoSEQ Analyzer with IMGT gene definitions. TCR richness and evenness were averaged over 20 rarefaction repeats at each rarefaction depth, excluding samples with fewer sequences than the depth. Wilcoxon rank sum tests with FDR correction were used to compare V, D and J gene relative abundances between the groups. An intraclass correlation of about 96% for TCR richness and an average of around 80% across 66 gene segments were obtained from the blinded duplicates. TCRdb's version of the immuneACCESS table is confined to in-frame rearrangements and falls short of the full clone set. An unresolved V gene accounts for under half of the shortfall where checked; the remainder is of unknown origin. V and J calls and clone size follow that table, whereas D and trimming were derived from the DNA. Per the sample table, the count is around 16,000 clones. About 6.8% of the sample rests with the top ten.

Every participant had a single incident cervical HPV16 infection, and women with prevalent HPV16 infections were excluded. Cervical HPV DNA was detected by MY09/MY11 PCR and genotyped by dot-blot hybridization. About 14 mL of heparinized blood were centrifuged, and the buffy coat was aliquoted, frozen at -30°C, then stored at -80°C. Genomic DNA was extracted from buffy coat specimens using QIAGEN kits. Comment on this clone: Its recognized antigen is unknown. The read ends 3 residues before the CDR3 terminus; that terminus is restored from the germline J gene.

Material for sequencing was blood buffy coat. The origin of this receptor is a woman aged 18 to 75 with a cervical HPV16 infection that either progressed to CIN3+ or cleared (not recorded which). The V and J genes are TRBV27 and TRBJ1-3, with the D gene not clear enough to name. The CDR3 reads CASSTRSSGNTIYF. The covered CDR3 bases are TGTGCCAGCAGTACCAGGAGCTCTGGAAACACC.